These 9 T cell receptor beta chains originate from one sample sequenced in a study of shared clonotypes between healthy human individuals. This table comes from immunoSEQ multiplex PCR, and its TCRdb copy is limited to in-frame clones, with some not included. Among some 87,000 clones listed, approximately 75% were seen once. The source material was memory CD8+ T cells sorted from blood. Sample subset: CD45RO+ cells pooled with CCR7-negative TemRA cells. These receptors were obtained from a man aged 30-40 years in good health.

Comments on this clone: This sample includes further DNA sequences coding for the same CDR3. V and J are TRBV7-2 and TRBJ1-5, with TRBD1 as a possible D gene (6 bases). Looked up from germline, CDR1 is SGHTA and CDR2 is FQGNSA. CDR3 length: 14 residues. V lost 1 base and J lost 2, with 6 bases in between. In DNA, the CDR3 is TGTGCCAGCAGCTTAGGGACAGGCAATCAGCCCCAGCATTTT. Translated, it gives CASSLGTGNQPQHF.

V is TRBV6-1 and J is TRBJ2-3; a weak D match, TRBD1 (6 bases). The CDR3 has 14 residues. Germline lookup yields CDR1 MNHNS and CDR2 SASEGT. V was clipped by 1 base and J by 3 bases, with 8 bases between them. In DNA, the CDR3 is TGTGCCAGCAGTGAAGGACAGGTGACAGATACGCAGTATTTT. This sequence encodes CASSEGQVTDTQYF.

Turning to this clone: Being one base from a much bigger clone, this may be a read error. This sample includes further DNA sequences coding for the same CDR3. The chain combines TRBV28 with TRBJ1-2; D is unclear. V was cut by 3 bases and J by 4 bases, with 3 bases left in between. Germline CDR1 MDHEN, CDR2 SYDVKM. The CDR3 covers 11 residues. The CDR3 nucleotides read TGTGCCAGCAGTTTCGTCTATGGCTACACCTTC. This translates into CASSFVYGYTF.

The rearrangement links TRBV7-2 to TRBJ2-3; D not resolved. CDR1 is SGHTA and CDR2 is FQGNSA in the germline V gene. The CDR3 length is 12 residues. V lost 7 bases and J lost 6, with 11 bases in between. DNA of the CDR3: TGTGCCAGCATGCTAGTAGGGGATACGCAGTATTTT. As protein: CASMLVGDTQYF.

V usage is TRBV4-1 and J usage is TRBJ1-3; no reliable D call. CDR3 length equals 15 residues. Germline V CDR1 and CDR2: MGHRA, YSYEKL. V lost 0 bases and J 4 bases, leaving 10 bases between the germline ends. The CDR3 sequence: CASSQDPANGNTIYF. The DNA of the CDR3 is TGCGCCAGCAGCCAAGATCCTGCGAACGGAAACACCATATATTTT.

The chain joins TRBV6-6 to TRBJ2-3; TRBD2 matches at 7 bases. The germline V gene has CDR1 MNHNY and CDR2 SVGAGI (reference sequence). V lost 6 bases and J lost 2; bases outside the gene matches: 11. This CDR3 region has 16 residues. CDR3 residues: CASSKKWGGPTDTQYF. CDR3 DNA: TGTGCCAGCAGCAAAAAATGGGGGGGACCCACAGATACGCAGTATTTT.

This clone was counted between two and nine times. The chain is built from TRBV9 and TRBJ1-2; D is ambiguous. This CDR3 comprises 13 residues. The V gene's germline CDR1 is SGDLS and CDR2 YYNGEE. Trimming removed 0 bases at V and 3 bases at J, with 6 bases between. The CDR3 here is CASSVDGYYGYTF. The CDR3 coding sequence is TGTGCCAGCAGCGTAGACGGGTACTATGGCTACACCTTC.

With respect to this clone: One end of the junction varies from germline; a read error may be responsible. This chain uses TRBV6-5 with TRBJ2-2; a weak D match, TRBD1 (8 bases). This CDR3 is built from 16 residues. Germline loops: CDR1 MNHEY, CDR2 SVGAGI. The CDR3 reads CASSYRQGREHRGAVF. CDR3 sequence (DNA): TGTGCCAGCAGTTACCGACAGGGGAGGGAACACCGGGGAGCTGTTTTT.

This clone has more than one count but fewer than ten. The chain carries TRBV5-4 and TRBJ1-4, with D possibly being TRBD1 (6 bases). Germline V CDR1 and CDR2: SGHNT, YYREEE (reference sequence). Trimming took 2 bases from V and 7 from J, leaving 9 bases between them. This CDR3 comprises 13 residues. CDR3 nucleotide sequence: TGTGCCAGCAGCTTCGAAGGGGGTGAAAAACTGTTTTTT. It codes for CASSFEGGEKLFF.